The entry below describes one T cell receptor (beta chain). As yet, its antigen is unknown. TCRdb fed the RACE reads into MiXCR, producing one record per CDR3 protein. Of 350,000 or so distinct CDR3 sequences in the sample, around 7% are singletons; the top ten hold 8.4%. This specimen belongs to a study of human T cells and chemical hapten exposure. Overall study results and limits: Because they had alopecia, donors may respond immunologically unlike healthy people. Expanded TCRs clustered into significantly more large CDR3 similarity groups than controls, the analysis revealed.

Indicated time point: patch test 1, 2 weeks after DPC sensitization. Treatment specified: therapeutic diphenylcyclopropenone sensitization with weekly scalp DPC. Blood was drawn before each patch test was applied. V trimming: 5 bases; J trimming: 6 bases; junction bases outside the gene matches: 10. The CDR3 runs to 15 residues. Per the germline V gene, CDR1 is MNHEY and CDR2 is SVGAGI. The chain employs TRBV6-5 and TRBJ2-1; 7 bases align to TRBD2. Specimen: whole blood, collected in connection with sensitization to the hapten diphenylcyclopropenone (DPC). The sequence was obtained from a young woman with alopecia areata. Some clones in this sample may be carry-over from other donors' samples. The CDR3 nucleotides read TGTGCCAGCAGTCCTGGGGGGGAGGGGAGCAATGAGCAGTTCTTC. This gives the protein CASSPGGEGSNEQFF.